This T cell receptor (beta chain) was sequenced in a study of monozygotic twins with cystic fibrosis. The V gene's germline CDR1 is MNHEY and CDR2 SVGAGI. This CDR3 spans 15 amino acids. Trimming took 0 bases from V and 4 from J, leaving 9 bases between them. Sequenced by immunoSEQ multiplex PCR; TCRdb stores in-frame clones only, minus some. This table has around 9,500 clones, 98% appearing once. The source material was blood. This TCR derives from a girl aged 2-10 years with cystic fibrosis. The chain carries TRBV6-5 and TRBJ1-4; the D is unclear. This chain's CDR3 is CASSYSRLLNEKLFF. CDR3 coding DNA: TGTGCCAGCAGTTACTCAAGGCTTCTTAATGAAAAACTGTTTTTT.